This T cell receptor beta chain originates from a study of cytomegalovirus exposure and HLA in healthy donors. Overall study: Among the roughly 370 genotyped donors, approximately 82% were placed in the Caucasian-associated ancestry cluster.

In the PCR, 60 Vbeta and 13 Jbeta primers were used. Data came from immunoSEQ multiplex PCR; TCRdb stores just in-frame clones and leaves some out. The repertoire consists of over 100,000 clones, with around 57% occurring once and the leading ten covering around 5%. There were likely unrecorded immune exposures, though donors were nominally healthy when sampled. This CDR3 contains 19 residues. Germline CDR1 and CDR2: SGHVS and FQNEAQ. After removal of 2 bases from V and 3 bases from J, the junction contained 12 bases not matched to a gene. The sample comprised PBMCs. This receptor was taken from a human donor in good health. J is TRBJ2-6 and V is TRBV7-8; 8 bases align to TRBD2. CDR3: CASSLISGGSLGGANVLTF. CDR3 nucleotide sequence: TGTGCCAGCAGCTTAATTTCGGGGGGGTCCTTGGGTGGGGCCAACGTCCTGACTTTC. The variable domain in full, completed from reference TRBV7-8 and TRBJ2-6, reads GAGVSQSPRYKVAKRGQDVALRCDPISGHVSLFWYQQALGQGPEFLTYFQNEAQLDKSGLPSDRFFAERPEGSVSTLKIQRTQQEDSAVYLCASSLISGGSLGGANVLTFGAGSRLTVL.